Listed here is a single T cell receptor beta chain. The source of the sample is a study of blood T cell repertoires in COVID-19. Turning to the study itself: Samples taken during acute and convalescent COVID-19 were collected in the United States, Italy and Spain.

The CDR3 consists of 13 residues. CDR1 is SEHNR and CDR2 is FQNEAQ in the germline V gene (reference sequence). The ends were cut back, 5 bases at V and 6 bases at J, with 11 bases in the middle. TCRdb keeps only in-frame clones here, not all; method: immunoSEQ multiplex PCR. The sample includes around 200,000 clones, around 84% seen only once; the top ten take 3.2%. Individuals aged roughly 18 to 100 years were recruited from 24 US areas. Cohort assignment relied on participant-reported clinical history. In Cohort 3, a recovered donor had either two negative PCRs, clearance, or symptom resolution. The V call is TRBV7-9, the J call TRBJ2-4; D is perhaps TRBD2 (6 bases). Sequenced sample: PBMCs or T cells enriched from blood (not recorded which). The TCR was taken from a woman aged 30 to 39 who had recovered from COVID-19. The CDR3 DNA is TGTGCCAGCAGCGCCGGACTACTAAACATTCAGTACTTC. The encoded protein is CASSAGLLNIQYF.